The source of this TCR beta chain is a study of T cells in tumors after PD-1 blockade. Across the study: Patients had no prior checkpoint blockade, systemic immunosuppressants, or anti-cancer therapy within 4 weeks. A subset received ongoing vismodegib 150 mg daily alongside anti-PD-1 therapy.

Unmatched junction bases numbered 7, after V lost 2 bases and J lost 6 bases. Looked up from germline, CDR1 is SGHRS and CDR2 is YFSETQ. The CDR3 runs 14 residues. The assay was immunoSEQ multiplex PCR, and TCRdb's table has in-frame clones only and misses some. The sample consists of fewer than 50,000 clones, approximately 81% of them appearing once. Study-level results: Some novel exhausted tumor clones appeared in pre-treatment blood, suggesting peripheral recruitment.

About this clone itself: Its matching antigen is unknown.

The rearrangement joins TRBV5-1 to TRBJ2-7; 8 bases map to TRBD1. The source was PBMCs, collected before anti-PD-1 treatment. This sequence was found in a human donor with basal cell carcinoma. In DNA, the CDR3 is TGCGCCAGCAGCTTTATACAGGGGGAAGGCGAGCAGTACTTC. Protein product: CASSFIQGEGEQYF.